This T cell receptor (beta chain) stems from a study of cytomegalovirus exposure and HLA in healthy donors. Study-level findings and limits: Judged likely to be a sequencing artifact was a cluster of highly shared sequence variants. A later analysis showed HLA-associated TCR beta chains outstripping equally common others in clonal expansion. The only immune exposure information that was available was CMV serostatus.

In germline, CDR1 is LNHNV, CDR2 YYDKDF (reference sequence). The trim removed 7 bases at V and 3 bases at J, leaving 11 bases unmatched. This CDR3 contains 15 residues. Notes on this clone: Its antigen is as yet unknown.

The PCR was carried out with 60 Vbeta primers and 13 Jbeta primers. Per the study methods: The count from a later analysis was tens of millions of unique TCR beta chains, 9.5 million to 11 million of them shared. Produced via immunoSEQ multiplex PCR; TCRdb's table is partial and in-frame only. V and J calls and clone size are copied from that table; D and trimming were computed from the DNA. The data show about 120,000 clones, 80% seen once. The sequenced sample was PBMCs. The chain employs TRBV15 and TRBJ1-2, with TRBD1 matching over 7 bases. The receptor was isolated from a man aged 25 to 45 in good health and CMV-seropositive. CDR3 residues: CATTALITGDYGYTF. The DNA for the CDR3 is TGTGCCACCACCGCGCTTATTACAGGGGACTATGGCTACACCTTC. Together with reference TRBV15 and TRBJ1-2, the CDR3 gives the full variable domain: DAMVIQNPRYQVTQFGKPVTLSCSQTLNHNVMYWYQQKSSQAPKLLFHYYDKDFNNEADTPDNFQSRRPNTSFCFLDIRSPGLGDTAMYLCATTALITGDYGYTFGSGTRLTVV.